These 11 T cell receptor beta chains came from one sample sequenced in a study of shared clonotypes between healthy human individuals. The table came from immunoSEQ multiplex PCR; TCRdb's copy has only in-frame clones and leaves some out. Altogether some 2.4 million clones are present, approximately 93% being singletons, with the ten largest covering roughly 0.39%. Material for sequencing was naive CD4+ T cells from PBMCs. Subset in this sample: CD45RA+ positively selected. Every receptor here comes from a man aged 18 to 35 in good health. Some clones in this sample may be carry-over from other donors' samples.

This sequence joins TRBV27 and TRBJ2-7; 7 bases align to TRBD2. CDR3 size: 16 residues. Germline assignment: CDR1 MNHEY and CDR2 SMNVEV (reference sequence). The V gene end was trimmed by 6 bases and the J gene end by 0 bases; junction bases not matched to a gene: 11. CDR3 region: CASSPPGGKNSYEQYF. The CDR3 bases are TGTGCCAGCAGCCCCCCCGGGGGGAAAAACTCCTACGAGCAGTACTTC.

The chain carries TRBV5-6 and TRBJ1-2; tentatively, D is TRBD1 (5 bases). The ends were cut back, 0 bases at V and 7 bases at J, with 10 bases in the middle. Germline V lookup: CDR1 SGHDT, CDR2 YYEEEE. This CDR3 has 13 amino acids. This CDR3 reads CASSLGQIRGYTF. CDR3 coding DNA: TGTGCCAGCAGCTTGGGACAGATCCGTGGCTACACCTTC.

This clone was seen just once. The CDR3 region is CASSPGTGDRNEQFF. In DNA form, the CDR3 reads TGCGCCAGCAGTCCCGGGACAGGGGATCGGAATGAGCAGTTCTTC. This chain uses TRBV5-1 with TRBJ2-1, with TRBD1 identical over 10 bases. With V trimmed by 5 bases and J by 7 bases, 9 bases remained unmatched. Looked up from germline, CDR1 is SGHRS and CDR2 is YFSETQ. The CDR3 consists of 15 residues. Supplemented by reference TRBV5-1 and TRBJ2-1, the full variable domain reads KAGVTQTPRYLIKTRGQQVTLSCSPISGHRSVSWYQQTPGQGLQFLFEYFSETQRNKGNFPGRFSGRQFSNSRSEMNVSTLELGDSALYLCASSPGTGDRNEQFFGPGTRLTVL.

This chain uses TRBV2 with TRBJ1-5, with D perhaps matching TRBD1 (6 bases). The V end was cut by 8 bases, the J end by 0 bases, with 14 bases between. Looked up from germline, CDR1 is SNHLY and CDR2 is FYNNEI. This CDR3 is built from 15 residues. The CDR3 DNA is TGTGCCAGCGCCCGGACAGACAATAGCAATCAGCCCCAGCATTTT. Its protein is CASARTDNSNQPQHF.

The V gene is TRBV2, the J gene TRBJ1-3, with 9 nucleotides matching TRBD1. Germline V gene lookup returns CDR1 SNHLY and CDR2 FYNNEI. Trimming removed 6 bases from V and 1 base from J; junction bases left unmatched: 4. The CDR3 consists of 15 residues. CDR3 sequence (DNA): TGTGCCAGCAGGGATGGGACAGGGTCTGGAAACACCATATATTTT. It yields the protein CASRDGTGSGNTIYF.

The chain has TRBV27 and TRBJ2-1; D call uncertain. Per germline, CDR1 MNHEY and CDR2 SMNVEV (reference sequence). V lost 5 bases and J 3 bases, leaving 8 bases between the germline ends. CDR3 length: 13 residues. The CDR3 reads CASSPFDYNEQFF. The CDR3 DNA reads TGTGCCAGCAGTCCCTTCGACTACAATGAGCAGTTCTTC.

This rearrangement joins TRBV11-1 to TRBJ1-2; 8 bases fit TRBD1. This CDR3 is 13 amino acids long. V trimming: 3 bases; J trimming: 4 bases; junction bases outside the gene matches: 1. Germline values: CDR1 SGHAT, CDR2 FQDESV (reference sequence). CDR3 amino acids: CASSFTGGYGYTF. In nucleotides, the CDR3 is TGTGCCAGCAGCTTTACAGGGGGCTATGGCTACACCTTC.

The CDR3 loop reads CASSPPQGRYEQYF. CDR3 DNA: TGTGCCAGCAGTCCACCCCAAGGCCGGTACGAGCAGTACTTC. V gene TRBV28 combines with J gene TRBJ2-5; unclear D gene. The DNA matches TRBJ2-7 better at its end, which makes the J call doubtful. This CDR3 is 14 amino acids long. Germline CDR1 MDHEN, CDR2 SYDVKM.

This clone showed up just a few times. V and J are TRBV7-8 and TRBJ1-5, with D unresolved. This CDR3 is built from 16 residues. The V and J ends lost 2 bases and 2 bases respectively, with 13 bases between them. The germline CDR1 and CDR2 sequences are SGHVS and FQNEAQ. The CDR3 reads CASSLKRGSGNQPQHF. For the CDR3, the DNA is TGTGCCAGCAGCTTAAAACGAGGGTCGGGCAATCAGCCCCAGCATTTT.

This chain links TRBV6-5 with TRBJ1-1; 7 nucleotides align to TRBD1. V was clipped by 2 bases and J by 5 bases; unmatched bases: 11. The CDR3 extends over 16 amino acids. Germline V lookup: CDR1 MNHEY, CDR2 SVGAGI. Here the CDR3 reads CASSYGTVFFGTEAFF. The CDR3 coding sequence is TGTGCCAGCAGTTACGGGACAGTTTTTTTTGGGACTGAAGCTTTCTTT.

The rearrangement joins TRBV29-1 to TRBJ2-3; D is unresolved. CDR3 size: 14 residues. The germline V gene encodes CDR1 SQVTM and CDR2 ANQGSEA. Trimming removed 1 base at V and 2 bases at J, with 10 bases between. CDR3 nucleotides: TGCAGCGTTGAAGGGCCGCTTGCCACAGATACGCAGTATTTT. This sequence encodes CSVEGPLATDTQYF.